Following are 9 T cell receptor beta chains from one sample sequenced in a study of T cells in Graves' hyperthyroidism and ophthalmopathy. TCR beta CDR3 regions were amplified from RNA transcripts. HTBI primers were used for first-round RT-PCR of the TCR CDR3. One entry per CDR3 protein results from TCRdb running MiXCR on the multiplex PCR reads. The sample has about 400,000 distinct CDR3 sequences, just under 15% seen once. The sequenced sample consisted of blood. Every receptor here comes from a woman in her 30s with Graves' hyperthyroidism.

This clonotype turned up a few times. V is TRBV12-3 or TRBV12-4 and J is TRBJ2-1; D gene uncertain. The V end lost 6 bases, the J end lost 6 bases, and 18 bases lay between the germline ends. The CDR3 extends over 15 amino acids. This CDR3 reads CASRLGLEVFNEQFF. CDR3 DNA: TGTGCCAGCAGGCTAGGCCTCGAGGTCTTCAATGAGCAGTTCTTC.

This clonotype appeared many times. The gene calls are TRBV29-1 and TRBJ2-1; the match to TRBD2 covers 13 bases. The CDR3 covers 19 residues. Unmatched junction bases numbered 9, after V lost 1 base and J lost 0 bases. Germline-derived CDR1 and CDR2 are SQVTM and ANQGSEA. The CDR3 spells CSVEAGLAGEISSYNEQFF. In DNA form, the CDR3 reads TGCAGCGTTGAAGCCGGACTAGCGGGGGAAATTAGCTCCTACAATGAGCAGTTCTTC.

This clonotype was picked up a small number of times. The chain employs TRBV10-3 and TRBJ2-7; D call uncertain. CDR1 is ENHRY and CDR2 is SYGVKD in the germline V gene. Deletions cut 2 bases from V and 3 bases from J, with 8 bases between. There are 13 residues in the CDR3. Here the CDR3 DNA reads TGTGCCATCAGTGAGGTACACCTCTACGAGCAGTACTTC. It specifies CAISEVHLYEQYF.

This clonotype was found many times. The chain recombines TRBV28 with TRBJ1-1, with 9 bases aligning to TRBD1. The V gene end was trimmed by 4 bases and the J gene end by 13 bases; junction bases not matched to a gene: 10. The CDR3 runs to 13 residues. From germline, CDR1 is MDHEN and CDR2 SYDVKM. CDR3 DNA: TGTGCCAGCAGTTCCTATCCGGGACAGGGTGATTTCTTT. Translating gives CASSSYPGQGDFF.

The V and J genes are TRBV7-6 and TRBJ2-7, with 7 bases lining up with TRBD2. Per the germline V gene, CDR1 is SGHVS and CDR2 is FNYEAQ. This CDR3 is built from 15 residues. V trimming: 4 bases; J trimming: 5 bases; junction bases outside the gene matches: 11. DNA for the CDR3: TGTGCCAGCAGCTCCGGGGGGAAGCGATGGGACGAGCAGTACTTC. Translation: CASSSGGKRWDEQYF.

This clonotype was seen at least ten times. The chain couples TRBV27 to TRBJ2-5; TRBD2 aligns across 13 bases. CDR3 size: 16 residues. Unmatched junction bases numbered 7, after V lost 4 bases and J lost 5 bases. Germline CDR1 MNHEY, CDR2 SMNVEV (reference sequence). The CDR3 loop reads CASSSGLAGWGETQYF. In DNA form, the CDR3 reads TGTGCCAGCAGTTCGGGACTAGCGGGATGGGGGGAGACCCAGTACTTC.

In its sample, this clonotype was seen a few times. This may arise from a read error, as a much more abundant clone is one base away. In this CDR3 the conserved last residue, phenylalanine or tryptophan, is missing, so a read error is likely. The chain uses TRBV11-2 and TRBJ2-1; 11 nucleotides agree with TRBD2. V lost 5 bases, J lost 4 bases, and 4 bases stayed unmatched. The CDR3 loop spans 15 amino acids. From germline, CDR1 is SGHAT and CDR2 FQNNGV. The CDR3 is CASSEGLAEYNEQFS. The CDR3 DNA reads TGTGCCAGCAGCGAGGGACTAGCGGAGTACAATGAGCAGTTCTCC.

This clonotype was picked up many times. The V call is TRBV7-8, the J call TRBJ1-2; TRBD1 matches at 10 bases. CDR3 length: 15 amino acids. Trimming cost V 5 bases and J 8 bases; bases outside gene matches: 11. Germline assignment: CDR1 SGHVS and CDR2 FQNEAQ. The CDR3 DNA sequence: TGTGCCAGCAGCCCCCCTACCCGGACAGGGGGAGGCTACACCTTC. This codes for CASSPPTRTGGGYTF. Together with reference TRBV7-8 and TRBJ1-2, the CDR3 gives the full variable domain: GAGVSQSPRYKVAKRGQDVALRCDPISGHVSLFWYQQALGQGPEFLTYFQNEAQLDKSGLPSDRFFAERPEGSVSTLKIQRTQQEDSAVYLCASSPPTRTGGGYTFGSGTRLTVV.

This clonotype came up many times. The chain couples TRBV7-2 to TRBJ2-3, with 10 positions matching TRBD2. This CDR3 is built from 18 residues. Germline V gives CDR1 SGHTA, CDR2 FQGNSA. V was clipped by 3 bases and J by 8 bases; unmatched bases: 17. CDR3 residues: CASSLFLVGLAPRITQYF. CDR3 in DNA: TGTGCCAGCAGCTTGTTCTTGGTGGGACTAGCGCCCCGTATTACGCAGTATTTT.